This T cell receptor (beta chain) is from a study of CD8+ T cells in alopecia areata. Study in general: Twice daily, treated patients received 5 to 10 mg of oral tofacitinib. Tofacitinib therapy took 6 to 18 months; 6 months off drug came after.

This clone has a handful of counts. Antigen: not known. As the sequencing template, cDNA was produced by extracting RNA and reverse transcribing it. Clones were sequenced by immunoSEQ multiplex PCR, and TCRdb holds only the in-frame ones, with some missing. The top ten hold around 1.5% of the sample, which has more than 95,000 clones, around 38% seen once. The study, taken as a whole, reports: Normal scalp showed lower clonality than lesional scalp, especially alopecia totalis/universalis. Besides other cells, scalp samples also yield sequences of resident alphabeta T cells from normal skin.

The sample taken for sequencing was CD4+ T cells sorted from blood. The receptor was derived from a human donor with alopecia areata.

CDR3 amino acids: CSVVEGETEAFF. In nucleotides, the CDR3 is TGCAGCGTTGTGGAAGGGGAAACTGAAGCTTTCTTT. The rearrangement links TRBV29-1 to TRBJ1-1; the D gene is possibly TRBD1 (5 bases). The germline V and J ends were trimmed by 4 bases and 5 bases, with 11 bases remaining between them. Germline V gene sequence: CDR1 SQVTM, CDR2 ANQGSEA. CDR3 size: 12 residues.